The 16 T cell receptor beta chains given below trace back to one sample, sequenced in a study of T cell responses to AZD1222 COVID-19 vaccine. Using immunoSEQ multiplex PCR, the repertoire was profiled, and TCRdb retains in-frame clones only, with some absent. Of more than 90,000 clones listed, about 86% are singletons. The sequencing used peripheral blood, collected on day 0 of AZD1222 vaccination. Receptor source: an adult in good health.

The chain recombines TRBV11-2 with TRBJ2-1; D remains unclear. This CDR3 has 15 residues. V shed 5 bases and J shed 1 base, with 12 bases lying between them. Germline lookup yields CDR1 SGHAT and CDR2 FQNNGV. CDR3 residues: CASSPPPESYNEQFF. The CDR3 DNA reads TGTGCCAGCAGCCCTCCTCCAGAGTCCTACAATGAGCAGTTCTTC.

The chain links TRBV7-2 to TRBJ2-2, with D perhaps matching TRBD1 or TRBD2 (6 bases each). The V end lost 7 bases, the J end lost 5 bases, and 20 bases lay between the germline ends. CDR1 is SGHTA, CDR2 FQGNSA, per germline. This CDR3 spans 16 amino acids. CDR3 sequence (DNA): TGTGCCAGCACCACTTTGAGGGGGGCACCAACCGGGGAGCTGTTTTTT. The encoded protein is CASTTLRGAPTGELFF.

The chain combines TRBV9 with TRBJ1-3, with D unresolved. The V gene lost 0 bases and the J gene lost 2 bases, with 9 bases spanning the gap. This CDR3 comprises 15 residues. Per germline, CDR1 SGDLS and CDR2 YYNGEE. The CDR3 DNA is TGTGCCAGCAGCGTAGAAGGGTCCCCTGGAAACACCATATATTTT. It encodes CASSVEGSPGNTIYF.

The V gene is TRBV28, the J gene TRBJ2-1; D unresolved. V was clipped by 7 bases and J by 5 bases, with 15 bases between them. This CDR3 comprises 14 residues. The V gene's germline CDR1 is MDHEN and CDR2 SYDVKM. The CDR3 here is CASTRSRANNEQFF. CDR3 nucleotide sequence: TGTGCCAGCACCCGAAGTCGGGCAAACAATGAGCAGTTCTTC. The full variable domain, its missing parts supplied by reference TRBV28 and TRBJ2-1, is DVKVTQSSRYLVKRTGEKVFLECVQDMDHENMFWYRQDPGLGLRLIYFSYDVKMKEKGDIPEGYSVSREKKERFSLILESASTNQTSMYLCASTRSRANNEQFFGPGTRLTVL.

V usage is TRBV19 and J usage is TRBJ2-2; the D is unclear. V lost 3 bases, J lost 1 base, and 12 bases lay in between. The CDR3 extends over 16 amino acids. Germline V gives CDR1 LNHDA, CDR2 SQIVND (reference sequence). As DNA, the CDR3 is TGTGCCAGTAGTATGGACGGGTCAGTGAACACCGGGGAGCTGTTTTTT. Its protein product is CASSMDGSVNTGELFF.

This clone was recorded many times. The J gene is TRBJ1-2, the V gene TRBV18; TRBD1 is a possible D gene (6 bases). Between the trimmed V and J ends, which lost 2 bases and 8 bases, there was a span of 9 bases. The CDR3 length is 12 residues. The germline V gene encodes CDR1 KGHSH and CDR2 LQKENI. CDR3: CASSPAGDGYTF. For the CDR3, the DNA is TGTGCCAGCTCACCAGCAGGGGACGGCTACACCTTC.

On this clone: Other DNA sequences in the sample encode the same CDR3. The rearrangement links TRBV18 to TRBJ2-5; the D gene is possibly TRBD1 (5 bases). Trimming shortened V by 2 bases and J by 1 base, and 5 bases separated the two germline ends. Germline V lookup: CDR1 KGHSH, CDR2 LQKENI. This CDR3 comprises 13 residues. The CDR3 reads CASSPRGQETQYF. The CDR3 DNA is TGTGCCAGCTCACCAAGGGGCCAAGAGACCCAGTACTTC.

The rearrangement uses TRBV9 and TRBJ2-7, with 12 bases identical to TRBD1. Trimming took 3 bases from V and 7 from J; bases not matched to a gene: 8. The CDR3 totals 15 residues. From germline, CDR1 is SGDLS and CDR2 YYNGEE. The CDR3 here is CASSAGTGGAFEQYF. The CDR3 DNA follows: TGTGCCAGCAGCGCCGGGACAGGGGGCGCGTTTGAGCAGTACTTC.

The V call is TRBV10-2, the J call TRBJ1-1; D unclear. There are 13 residues in the CDR3. Looked up from germline, CDR1 is WSHSY and CDR2 is SAAADI. With 3 bases removed from V and 4 bases from J, the gap between germline ends came to 9 bases. CDR3 sequence reads: CASSDVSVTEAFF. CDR3 sequence (DNA): TGCGCCAGCAGTGATGTCAGTGTCACTGAAGCTTTCTTT.

This clone came up a few times. This chain links TRBV20-1 with TRBJ1-2; perhaps TRBD1 as D (6 bases). Germline V gene data show CDR1 as DFQATT and CDR2 as SNEGSKA (reference sequence). The CDR3 covers 11 residues. The germline V and J ends were trimmed by 7 bases and 1 base, with 7 bases remaining between them. The CDR3 sequence: CSGTDNYGYTF. CDR3 sequence (DNA): TGCAGTGGGACAGATAACTATGGCTACACCTTC.

V is TRBV4-3 and J is TRBJ1-4, with 7 nucleotides matching TRBD1. The CDR3 has 19 amino acids. V dropped 4 bases and J dropped 2; count of bases not matched to a gene: 16. CDR1 is LGHNA, CDR2 YSLEER, per germline. Here the CDR3 DNA reads TGCGCCAGCAGCCTCGGAAACAGGGGACCTTGGTGGACTAATGAAAAACTGTTTTTT. As protein: CASSLGNRGPWWTNEKLFF.

This chain joins TRBV27 and TRBJ2-7; D assignment may be TRBD1 or TRBD2 (5 bases each). The V end lost 0 bases, the J end lost 1 base, and 10 bases lay between the germline ends. Germline V gives CDR1 MNHEY, CDR2 SMNVEV (reference sequence). CDR3 size: 15 residues. CDR3: CASSLSGTGSYEQYF. The DNA of the CDR3 is TGTGCCAGCAGTTTATCGGGGACGGGTTCCTACGAGCAGTACTTC.

The chain employs TRBV10-3 and TRBJ1-2; 7 positions match TRBD1. Germline V CDR1 and CDR2: ENHRY, SYGVKD. J was trimmed by 8 bases and V by 3 bases; bases with no gene match: 18. The CDR3 has 17 amino acids. The CDR3 nucleotides read TGTGCCATCAGTGACCTCCTGGGGGACAGCAGGACGAAAGGCTACACCTTC. This translates into CAISDLLGDSRTKGYTF.

This sequence joins TRBV15 and TRBJ2-7; D call uncertain. The CDR3 runs to 16 residues. Germline values: CDR1 LNHNV, CDR2 YYDKDF (reference sequence). The V and J ends lost 4 bases and 6 bases respectively, with 22 bases between them. The CDR3 coding sequence is TGTGCCACCAGCATCGATAGGGTGATTCGCGGAAGCGAGCAGTACTTC. It translates to CATSIDRVIRGSEQYF.

V and J are TRBV5-4 and TRBJ1-3; TRBD1 is a possible D gene (5 bases). Trimming cost V 1 base and J 2 bases, with 13 bases left between them. This CDR3 is built from 16 residues. Germline CDR1 SGHNT, CDR2 YYREEE (reference sequence). Here the CDR3 reads CASSLFAGAPGNTIYF. CDR3 nucleotide sequence: TGTGCCAGCAGCTTGTTCGCTGGGGCGCCTGGAAACACCATATATTTT.

This clone came up once. The CDR3 nucleotides read TGTGCCTGGAGTGTACCCTTCTACTCTGGAAACACCATATATTTT. Its translation is CAWSVPFYSGNTIYF. The chain has TRBV30 and TRBJ1-3; D is ambiguous. The V end lost 0 bases, the J end lost 0 bases, and 9 bases lay between the germline ends. This CDR3 has 15 amino acids. The germline CDR1 and CDR2 sequences are GTSNPN and SVGIG (reference sequence).